This T cell receptor beta chain was captured in a study of Ad26.COV2.S vaccination and SARS-CoV-2 variants. Clones were sequenced by immunoSEQ multiplex PCR, and TCRdb holds only the in-frame ones, with some missing. This sample has around 500,000 clones, with roughly 87% found just once. Treatment noted: around 19 received Ad26.COV2.S at low or high dose, single or two shots; about 5 received placebo; per-sample allocation not given. Samples were taken on day 63 after the first vaccine or placebo injection. An Ad26 vector was used to express Wuhan-strain SARS-CoV-2 spike as the vaccine. The receptor comes from a person aged 18-60 years who received the Ad26.COV2.S COVID-19 vaccine or a placebo. The starting material was peripheral blood, obtained in a trial of Ad26.COV2.S vaccine versus placebo.

DNA for the CDR3: TGTGCCAGTAGTATAGACCGGACTAGCCGGACCAACCACAATGAGCAGTTCTTC. Residues: CASSIDRTSRTNHNEQFF. The V call is TRBV19, the J call TRBJ2-1, with 8 bases that match TRBD2. The CDR3 has 18 residues. Germline CDR1 and CDR2: LNHDA and SQIVND (reference sequence). V lost 0 bases and J lost 5; bases outside the gene matches: 12.